The subject of this entry is one T cell receptor beta chain. The data were obtained in a study of T cell changes during pregnancy in multiple sclerosis. The CDR3 contains 14 residues. Germline loops: CDR1 MNHEY, CDR2 SVGAGI. Deletions cut 5 bases from V and 0 bases from J, with 8 bases between. The data were produced by immunoSEQ multiplex PCR, yet TCRdb's version contains in-frame clones alone and is incomplete. In the table there are 20,000 to 30,000 clones, about 88% of which are singletons. The sample in question was CD8+ T cells from peripheral blood mononuclear cells, obtained in the third trimester of pregnancy. The clonotype originates from a female donor in good health, enrolled as a control in a pregnancy study. V is TRBV6-5 and J is TRBJ1-5; no definite D call. The CDR3 nucleotides read TGTGCCAGCAGTAACGGGAATAGCAATCAGCCCCAGCATTTT. Encoded protein: CASSNGNSNQPQHF.